The next 18 T cell receptor beta chains were all read from a single sample in a study of shared clonotypes between healthy human individuals (dated by TCRdb to the early 2020s). CD8 naive samples were CD45RO-negative cells positively selected for CCR7, giving a CD45RA+CCR7+ population that excluded TemRA cells. Library construction relied on the immunoSEQ multiplex PCR assay. In TCRdb, the immuneACCESS table is reduced to in-frame sequences with V and J assigned. These tables do not hold every clone; where another copy was compared, an unresolved V gene accounts for under half, and the others remain unexplained. This sample has about 2.2 million clones in its table, and over 85% of those were observed once. Of the sample, approximately 1.7% is held by the ten largest clones. The sequenced sample was naive CD8+ T cells from PBMCs. Explained via the paper, the cell subset or site label denotes: CD45RA+CCR7+. These receptors originate from a man younger than 30 in good health. Some clones in this sample may be carry-over from other donors' samples.

CDR3 sequence: CASSNSIGEQFF. The DNA of the CDR3 is TGTGCCAGCAGTAATAGCATCGGTGAGCAGTTCTTC. The rearrangement uses TRBV6-5 and TRBJ2-1, with D uncertain. Germline-derived CDR1 and CDR2 are MNHEY and SVGAGI. Trimming removed 5 bases at V and 9 bases at J, with 11 bases between. This CDR3 contains 12 residues.

This chain links TRBV7-9 with TRBJ2-7, with 9 bases matching TRBD2. Unmatched junction bases numbered 7, after V lost 6 bases and J lost 1 base. From germline, CDR1 is SEHNR and CDR2 FQNEAQ (reference sequence). This CDR3 has 15 residues. The chain's CDR3 is CASRPGTSSSYEQYF. As DNA, the CDR3 is TGTGCCAGCAGACCCGGGACTAGCAGTTCCTACGAGCAGTACTTC.

The V and J genes are TRBV9 and TRBJ2-1; perhaps TRBD2 as D (5 bases). CDR1 is SGDLS, CDR2 YYNGEE, per germline. With 4 bases removed from V and 9 bases from J, the gap between germline ends came to 11 bases. This CDR3 is built from 12 residues. CDR3 sequence reads: CASSPGLVEQFF. As DNA, the CDR3 is TGTGCCAGCAGCCCCGGACTGGTTGAGCAGTTCTTC.

The rearrangement uses TRBV29-1 and TRBJ2-2; D might be TRBD1 (6 bases). This CDR3 is 13 amino acids long. Trimming took 7 bases from V and 6 from J, leaving 15 bases between them. Germline assignment: CDR1 SQVTM and CDR2 ANQGSEA. The CDR3 here is CSAEAQGPGELFF. In DNA form, the CDR3 reads TGCAGCGCCGAGGCACAGGGCCCCGGGGAGCTGTTTTTT.

This clone has a single count. The chain uses TRBV5-6 and TRBJ2-1; no clear D gene. V gave up 2 bases and J gave up 0 bases, with 6 bases separating them. This CDR3 is built from 14 residues. From germline, CDR1 is SGHDT and CDR2 YYEEEE. DNA for the CDR3: TGTGCCAGCAGCTTCCAGAGCTCCTACAATGAGCAGTTCTTC. Its translation: CASSFQSSYNEQFF.

With respect to this clone: The same CDR3 also results from other DNA sequences found in this sample. V is TRBV6-5 and J is TRBJ2-5, with D maybe TRBD1 (5 bases). V was cut by 3 bases and J by 2 bases, with 10 bases left in between. The CDR3 has 14 amino acids. From germline, CDR1 is MNHEY and CDR2 SVGAGI. In DNA form, the CDR3 reads TGTGCCAGCAGTTATTCGACAGAGCAAGAGACCCAGTACTTC. It encodes CASSYSTEQETQYF.

The V and J genes are TRBV7-6 and TRBJ1-1, with 8 positions matching TRBD1. The CDR3 totals 17 residues. V shed 2 bases, J shed 1 base, and the junction held 9 bases outside the gene matches. Germline V lookup: CDR1 SGHVS, CDR2 FNYEAQ. The CDR3 loop is CASSLRQGAWGNTEAFF. DNA for the CDR3: TGTGCCAGCAGCTTAAGGCAGGGGGCATGGGGGAACACTGAAGCTTTCTTT.

This chain links TRBV27 with TRBJ2-1, with 12 bases matching TRBD2. This CDR3 region has 21 residues. V was pared by 0 bases and J by 4 bases, with 16 bases of the junction left unmatched. Per germline, CDR1 MNHEY and CDR2 SMNVEV (reference sequence). CDR3 loop: CASSLSGLALAGGGDYNEQFF. CDR3 bases: TGTGCCAGCAGTTTATCAGGGCTCGCACTAGCGGGAGGTGGGGATTACAATGAGCAGTTCTTC.

J is TRBJ2-3 and V is TRBV13; D is unclear. V gave up 5 bases and J gave up 4 bases, with 16 bases separating them. The CDR3 consists of 15 residues. Germline CDR1 and CDR2: PRHDT and FYEKMQ (reference sequence). CDR3 in amino acids: CASSPGRAGADTQYF. The CDR3 DNA is TGTGCCAGCAGCCCCGGTAGAGCAGGAGCAGATACGCAGTATTTT.

Worth noting for this clone: Germline and junction disagree at one end, which may indicate a read error. The rearrangement joins TRBV9 to TRBJ1-1; D remains ambiguous. The CDR3 extends over 13 amino acids. In germline, CDR1 is SGDLS, CDR2 YYNGEE. CDR3 region: CASSVGGNAEAFF. CDR3 nucleotide sequence: TGTGCCAGCAGCGTCGGAGGGAACGCTGAAGCTTTCTTT.

The DNA of the CDR3 is TGCGCCAGCAGCCAAGGGTCGGGCCGGAGCTCCTACGAGCAGTACTTC. Its translation is CASSQGSGRSSYEQYF. The rearrangement links TRBV4-1 to TRBJ2-7; no firm D call. The length of the CDR3 is 16 residues. Trimming removed 1 base from V and 0 bases from J, with 13 bases in between. Germline V gives CDR1 MGHRA, CDR2 YSYEKL.

This clone turned up a few times. The J gene is TRBJ2-7, the V gene TRBV2; no reliable D call. The CDR3 length is 11 residues. Germline loops: CDR1 SNHLY, CDR2 FYNNEI. The ends were cut back, 5 bases at V and 3 bases at J, with 5 bases in the middle. The CDR3 bases are TGTGCCAGCAGTTTTGGCTACGAGCAGTACTTC. Protein product: CASSFGYEQYF.

The chain links TRBV19 to TRBJ1-5; no clear D gene. The V and J ends lost 5 bases and 5 bases respectively, with 13 bases between them. The germline CDR1 and CDR2 sequences are LNHDA and SQIVND (reference sequence). This CDR3 is built from 14 residues. As DNA, the CDR3 is TGTGCCAGTAGTCCTCGGTTAAGAGATCAGCCCCAGCATTTT. Protein product: CASSPRLRDQPQHF.

The genes are TRBV7-2 and TRBJ1-1; no clear D. V was shortened by 5 bases and J by 3 bases, with 13 bases between the two germline ends. Germline V gene data show CDR1 as SGHTA and CDR2 as FQGNSA. This CDR3 comprises 14 residues. CDR3 protein: CASSADEGDTEAFF. The CDR3 DNA sequence: TGTGCCAGCAGCGCCGATGAGGGCGACACTGAAGCTTTCTTT.

V is TRBV9 and J is TRBJ1-2; 11 bases line up with TRBD1. This CDR3 comprises 20 residues. Trimming at V came to 2 bases and at J to 3 bases, leaving 18 bases not matched to a gene. From germline, CDR1 is SGDLS and CDR2 YYNGEE. The CDR3 region is CASSVQLYDKGTGGHYGYTF. CDR3 bases: TGTGCCAGCAGCGTCCAACTCTATGATAAAGGGACAGGGGGACACTATGGCTACACCTTC.

This chain uses TRBV7-3 with TRBJ1-2; the D gene is possibly TRBD1 (5 bases). Germline assignment: CDR1 SGHTA and CDR2 FQGTGA. CDR3 length: 15 residues. The V and J ends lost 2 bases and 5 bases respectively, with 15 bases between them. DNA of the CDR3: TGTGCCAGCAGCTTATTGGGGGATCTAAATTATGGCTACACCTTC. This gives the protein CASSLLGDLNYGYTF.

The V gene is TRBV15, the J gene TRBJ1-1; D is perhaps TRBD1 (6 bases). Trimming stripped 5 bases from V and 1 base from J, with 8 bases between. The CDR3 spans 13 residues. CDR1 is LNHNV, CDR2 YYDKDF, per germline (reference sequence). As DNA, the CDR3 is TGTGCCACCAGCGGAGGGGGGAACACTGAAGCTTTCTTT. It codes for CATSGGGNTEAFF. The whole variable domain, remainder taken from reference TRBV15 and TRBJ1-1, is DAMVIQNPRYQVTQFGKPVTLSCSQTLNHNVMYWYQQKSSQAPKLLFHYYDKDFNNEADTPDNFQSRRPNTSFCFLDIRSPGLGDTAMYLCATSGGGNTEAFFGQGTRLTVV.

The genes are TRBV7-9 and TRBJ2-1; D uncertain. V was clipped by 5 bases and J by 4 bases, with 15 bases between them. Per the germline V gene, CDR1 is SEHNR and CDR2 is FQNEAQ (reference sequence). The length of the CDR3 is 15 residues. DNA of the CDR3: TGTGCCAGCAGCGCAAGTTTGGGCCAATACAATGAGCAGTTCTTC. Its translation: CASSASLGQYNEQFF.